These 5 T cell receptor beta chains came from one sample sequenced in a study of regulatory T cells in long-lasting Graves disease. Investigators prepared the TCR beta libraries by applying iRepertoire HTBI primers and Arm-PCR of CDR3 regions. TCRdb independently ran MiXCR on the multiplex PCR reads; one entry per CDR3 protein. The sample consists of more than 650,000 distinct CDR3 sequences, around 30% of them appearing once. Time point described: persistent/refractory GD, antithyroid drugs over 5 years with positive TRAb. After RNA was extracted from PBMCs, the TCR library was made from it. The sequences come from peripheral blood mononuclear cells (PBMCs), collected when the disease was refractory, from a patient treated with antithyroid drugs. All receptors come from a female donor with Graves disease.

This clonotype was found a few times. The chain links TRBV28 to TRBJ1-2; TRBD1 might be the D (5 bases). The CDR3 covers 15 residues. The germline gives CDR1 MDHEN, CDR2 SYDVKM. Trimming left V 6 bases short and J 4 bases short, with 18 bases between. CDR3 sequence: CASRNSGQGGYGYTF. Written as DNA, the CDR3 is TGTGCCAGCAGAAACTCCGGGCAGGGCGGCTATGGCTACACCTTC.

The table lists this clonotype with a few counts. Written as DNA, the CDR3 is TGTGCCAGCAGCCCCCGTTTTGCGTCGGTGGGCCAGTACTTC. Its translation is CASSPRFASVGQYF. The V gene is TRBV7-2, the J gene TRBJ2-5; D is ambiguous. CDR1 is SGHTA and CDR2 is FQGNSA in the germline V gene. This CDR3 is built from 14 residues. The V and J ends lost 5 bases and 10 bases respectively, with 20 bases between them.

CDR3 coding DNA: TGCAGCGTTGAAGAAGAACAGGGGAGAAACATTCAGTACTTC. As protein: CSVEEEQGRNIQYF. This rearrangement joins TRBV29-1 to TRBJ2-4, with TRBD1 matching 7 bases. V shed 0 bases and J 6 bases; nucleotides not matched to a gene: 5. The CDR3 spans 14 residues. Germline-derived CDR1 and CDR2 are SQVTM and ANQGSEA.

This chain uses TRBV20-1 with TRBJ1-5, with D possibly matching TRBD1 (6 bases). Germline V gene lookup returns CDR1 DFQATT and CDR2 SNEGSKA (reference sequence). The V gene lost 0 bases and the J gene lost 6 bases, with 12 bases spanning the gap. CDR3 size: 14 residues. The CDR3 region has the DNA TGCAGTGCTAGAGATCCGACAGGCGGTCAGCCCCAGCATTTT. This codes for CSARDPTGGQPQHF.

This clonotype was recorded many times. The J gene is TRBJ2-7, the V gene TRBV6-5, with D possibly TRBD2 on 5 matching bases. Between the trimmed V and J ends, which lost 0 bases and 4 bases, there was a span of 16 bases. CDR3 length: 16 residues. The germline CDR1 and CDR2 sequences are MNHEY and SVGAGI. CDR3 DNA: TGTGCCAGCAGTTACTCGCTGCCTAAAGAGGGATACGAGCAGTACTTC. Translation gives CASSYSLPKEGYEQYF.